Listed below are T cell receptor beta chains from one sample, sequenced in a study of blood T cell repertoires in COVID-19. Repertoires were generated with immunoSEQ multiplex PCR, while TCRdb's copy carries only in-frame clones and drops some. The table records around 140,000 clones, roughly 86% of them present only once. The sample consisted of peripheral blood. The receptor set was obtained from a woman aged 55-69 years with acute or convalescent COVID-19. The CDR3 runs from the conserved cysteine through the conserved F or W. The D gene is left open where the match is weak. Clone size is not always given. Where it is, it says once, few, many or a class for expanded clones.

D	V	J	size	DNA	CDR3
TRBD2	TRBV20-1	TRBJ2-7	-	TGCAGTGCTAGTAGTGCGGGGGATTTTGGTTCGGGTGAGCAGTACTTC	CSASSAGDFGSGEQYF
TRBD2	TRBV27	TRBJ2-1	-	TGTGCCAGCAGTTCCCCTGAGGGCGGGGGCTACAATGAGCAGTTCTTC	CASSSPEGGGYNEQFF
-	TRBV28	TRBJ1-2	-	TGTGCCAGCAGTCAAGGGCTAACTAACAGGGCCCATGGCTACACCTTC	CASSQGLTNRAHGYTF
-	TRBV28	TRBJ2-5	few	TGTGCCAGCAGTTTAAGGGGGGGGGCGATGGAGACCCAGTACTTC	CASSLRGGAMETQYF
-	TRBV24-1	TRBJ2-1	-	TGTGCCACCAGTGGGCCCGGGGGCTCCTACAATGAGCAGTTCTTC	CATSGPGGSYNEQFF
TRBD1	TRBV13	TRBJ2-2	-	TGTGCCAGCAGGCCCAGGGGGCTCAGGGGGCTTGGGGAGCTGTTTTTT	CASRPRGLRGLGELFF
TRBD2	TRBV24-1	TRBJ2-7	-	TGTGCCACCAGACTAGCGGGGCGTTACGAGCAGTACTTC	CATRLAGRYEQYF
-	TRBV11-2	TRBJ1-2	-	TGTGCCAGCAGCATCTTGCCGAAGGGGGGGGCAGGATACGGCTACACCTTC	CASSILPKGGAGYGYTF
-	TRBV6-2/TRBV6-3	TRBJ1-1	few	TGTGCCAGCAGTTACTCGCCTACGAACACTGAAGCTTTCTTT	CASSYSPTNTEAFF
-	TRBV19	TRBJ2-7	-	TGTGCCAGTAGTAGTTCTGCAGGGGTCGAGCAGTACTTC	CASSSSAGVEQYF
TRBD2	TRBV3-1/TRBV3-2	TRBJ2-3	-	TGTGCCAGCAGCCAAGCTAGCGGGGGGATTAGCACAGATACGCAGTATTTT	CASSQASGGISTDTQYF
TRBD2	TRBV20-1	TRBJ2-3	-	TGCAGTGCTAGTCAGGCTAGCGGACTACGCACAGATACGCAGTATTTT	CSASQASGLRTDTQYF
-	TRBV6-2/TRBV6-3	TRBJ1-5	-	TGTGCCAGCAGTTTTCGGACAAACCTAAATCAGCCCCAGCATTTT	CASSFRTNLNQPQHF
-	TRBV5-1	TRBJ2-3	-	TGCGCCAGCAGCTTGGGACGGGGAGGTGATACGCAGTATTTT	CASSLGRGGDTQYF
TRBD1	TRBV29-1	TRBJ1-1	-	TGCAGCGTTGAAGCCAGACAGGGTGAAGCTTTCTTT	CSVEARQGEAFF
TRBD1	TRBV11-3	TRBJ1-2	-	TGTGCCAGCAGCCAGACCAGGGGGAACTATGGCTACACCTTC	CASSQTRGNYGYTF
-	TRBV12-3/TRBV12-4	TRBJ1-2	-	TGTGCCAGCAGTAACGGGAGGGCTGGCTACACCTTC	CASSNGRAGYTF
-	TRBV11-3	TRBJ2-7	-	TGTGCCAGCAGCTCCCGAGAGGACATCTCCTACGAGCAGTACTTC	CASSSREDISYEQYF
TRBD1	TRBV5-1	TRBJ1-2	once	TGCGCCAGCAGCTTGGCCGGGACAGCGAAAGGCTACACCTTC	CASSLAGTAKGYTF
-	TRBV21-1	TRBJ2-3	once	TGTGCCAGCAGCAAATTCCGCGCGGGGGCAGATACGCAGTATTTT	CASSKFRAGADTQYF
-	TRBV6-2/TRBV6-3	TRBJ2-5	once	TGTGCCAGCAGTTACTCTCTCGGGGGGCTGGGGGCCCAGTACTTC	CASSYSLGGLGAQYF
-	TRBV12-3/TRBV12-4	TRBJ2-3	-	TGTGCCAGCGGGCGGGGGCCGGGGAATACGCAGTATTTT	CASGRGPGNTQYF
TRBD2	TRBV27	TRBJ2-7	-	TGTGCCAGCAGTATCAGGACTAGCGGGGCGAGCTCCTACGAGCAGTACTTC	CASSIRTSGASSYEQYF
TRBD1	TRBV5-4	TRBJ2-2	-	TGTGCCAGCAAGCGGACAGGGGATGACACCGGGGAGCTGTTTTTT	CASKRTGDDTGELFF
-	TRBV7-9	TRBJ2-5	-	TGTGCCAGCAGTCCAAGGGGGATCCAAGAGACCCAGTACTTC	CASSPRGIQETQYF
-	TRBV16	TRBJ1-2	-	TGTGCCAGCAGCCCCAACCAAATACAGAGAGCTAACTATGGCTACACCTTC	CASSPNQIQRANYGYTF
TRBD1	TRBV2	TRBJ1-2	few	TGTGCCAGCAGTCTTCACAACGGAGACAGGGGGTACGGCTACACCTTC	CASSLHNGDRGYGYTF
TRBD1	TRBV19	TRBJ1-5	-	TGTGCCAGTAGAGGGACAGGGACCTATCAGCCCCAGCATTTT	CASRGTGTYQPQHF
-	TRBV6-1	TRBJ2-5	-	TGTGCCAGCAGTGAGATGGGGACTGTGTACCAAGAGACCCAGTACTTC	CASSEMGTVYQETQYF
-	TRBV4-3	TRBJ1-6	-	TGCGCCAGCAGCCAACAGGGTTGGATTGATAATTCACCCCTCCACTTT	CASSQQGWIDNSPLHF
TRBD2	TRBV19	TRBJ2-1	-	TGTGCCAGCGGGACTAGCGGGGGGGTGCTCAATGAGCAGTTCTTC	CASGTSGGVLNEQFF
-	TRBV29-1	TRBJ1-4	-	TGCAGCGTTGAAGATGGCCCAATGGAGGAAAAACTGTTTTTT	CSVEDGPMEEKLFF
TRBD1	TRBV28	TRBJ1-4	-	TGTGCCAGCTCGAAACACAGGGGGACTAATGAAAAACTGTTTTTT	CASSKHRGTNEKLFF
TRBD2	TRBV5-1	TRBJ2-3	-	TGCGCCAGCAGCCCGGGACTAGCGGGGAGCCAATATAGCACAGATACGCAGTATTTT	CASSPGLAGSQYSTDTQYF
-	TRBV4-1	TRBJ1-2	once	TGCGCCAGCAGCCAGACCAGGGTTGAGAGAAGCGGCTACACCTTC	CASSQTRVERSGYTF
TRBD2	TRBV7-2	TRBJ2-5	-	TGTGCCAGCAGCCTCCAGCGGGGGGGCCCTGAGTACTTC	CASSLQRGGPEYF
-	TRBV29-1	TRBJ1-1	-	TGCAGCGTTGAAATCCCAGAAGCTTTCTTT	CSVEIPEAFF
TRBD1	TRBV6-5	TRBJ1-1	-	TGTGCCAGCAGTTACTTAACCCACAGGGGGCATACTGAAGCTTTCTTT	CASSYLTHRGHTEAFF
-	TRBV12-3/TRBV12-4	TRBJ2-1	-	TGTGCCAGTCGGGGGAATGAGCAGTTCTTC	CASRGNEQFF
-	TRBV7-9	TRBJ1-1	-	TGTGCCAGCAGCTCCAAGGGAGGCGGTACTGAAGCTTTCTTT	CASSSKGGGTEAFF
TRBD2	TRBV5-4	TRBJ2-3	-	TGTGCCAGCAGCTTAAAACGGGGGGTGACAGATACGCAGTATTTT	CASSLKRGVTDTQYF
-	TRBV24-1	TRBJ2-1	-	TGTGCCACCAGTAGTCAGGAATCTCATGAGCAGTTCTTC	CATSSQESHEQFF
TRBD1	TRBV28	TRBJ2-7	-	TGTGCCAGCAGTTTGGGACTGACAGGGGGCAAGGGGCAGTACTTC	CASSLGLTGGKGQYF
TRBD1	TRBV6-5	TRBJ1-1	-	TGTGCCAGTCGAATGGGGACAGGGAACACTGAAGCTTTCTTT	CASRMGTGNTEAFF